The present TCR beta chain was sequenced within a study of blood T cell repertoires in COVID-19. CDR1 MNHEY and CDR2 SVGEGT come from the germline V gene. Germline trimming cut 5 bases from V and 0 bases from J; bases unmatched to any gene: 6. This CDR3 contains 17 residues. Clones were sequenced by immunoSEQ multiplex PCR, and TCRdb holds only the in-frame ones, with some missing. The sample lists some 300,000 clones, 70% to 90% seen once, with over 5% in the top ten. V usage is TRBV6-2 or TRBV6-3 and J usage is TRBJ1-5; 11 nucleotides align to TRBD1. The sequencing sample was made of peripheral blood. The source is a woman between 50 and 59 years old with COVID-19, enrolled during active disease. DNA for the CDR3: TGTGCCAGCAGTGCCGGGACAGGGGGATATAGCAATCAGCCCCAGCATTTT. Translated, it gives CASSAGTGGYSNQPQHF.